Below, 6 T cell receptor beta chains from the same sample are listed, as sequenced in a study of regulatory T cells in long-lasting Graves disease. The time point is: newly diagnosed GD, antithyroid drugs for less than 3 months. Researchers made the TCR library from RNA that was extracted from PBMCs. Sequencing libraries for TCR beta were prepared with iRepertoire HTBI primers and Arm-PCR of CDR3 regions. TCRdb called the multiplex PCR reads again in MiXCR, with one record for every CDR3 protein. The sample has 400,000 to 500,000 distinct CDR3 sequences, 15% seen once. The data also belong to a second study, concerning T cells in Graves' hyperthyroidism and ophthalmopathy.

The starting material was peripheral blood mononuclear cells (PBMCs), obtained at new diagnosis, from a patient treated with antithyroid drugs. All receptors derive from a woman in her thirties with Graves disease.

The chain is built from TRBV5-6 and TRBJ2-1; D uncertain. This CDR3 has 11 amino acids. The germline CDR1 and CDR2 sequences are SGHDT and YYEEEE. The V end lost 2 bases, the J end lost 15 bases, and 12 bases lay between the germline ends. CDR3 DNA sequence: TGTGCCAGCAGCTTAGGACGCTTAGGGTTCTTC. It codes for CASSLGRLGFF.

The J gene is TRBJ1-1, the V gene TRBV5-1; TRBD1 is a possible D gene (5 bases). Germline CDR1 SGHRS, CDR2 YFSETQ. With 5 bases removed from V and 10 bases from J, the gap between germline ends came to 15 bases. The CDR3 has 12 residues. CDR3: CASSSGARGAFF. CDR3 bases: TGCGCCAGCAGTTCCGGGGCTCGGGGAGCTTTCTTT.

The rearrangement joins TRBV14 to TRBJ1-6; D unclear. From germline, CDR1 is SGHDN and CDR2 FVKESK. V lost 3 bases, J lost 11 bases, and 14 bases lay in between. This CDR3 is built from 14 residues. CDR3 in amino acids: CASSHGPYQAPLHF. The CDR3 DNA is TGTGCCAGCAGCCATGGACCGTACCAAGCACCCCTCCACTTT.

The chain recombines TRBV12-3 or TRBV12-4 with TRBJ2-1; 9 nucleotides align to TRBD2. CDR3 length: 13 amino acids. The V gene end was trimmed by 7 bases and the J gene end by 8 bases; junction bases not matched to a gene: 6. The DNA of the CDR3 is TGTGCCAGCATGGCTAGCGGGACCTATGAGCAGTTCTTC. Its translation is CASMASGTYEQFF.

Of note for this clonotype: A read error may explain this, as a much larger clone is one base away. This chain connects TRBV11-2 to TRBJ1-1, with TRBD1 matching over 9 bases. Germline values: CDR1 SGHAT, CDR2 FQNNGV. This CDR3 has 16 residues. This chain's CDR3 is CASSKVGQGFFTEASF. The CDR3 bases are TGTGCCAGCAGTAAAGTGGGACAGGGTTTCTTCACTGAAGCTTCCTTT.

This clonotype was recorded at least ten times. The rearrangement links TRBV29-1 to TRBJ2-1; the D gene is possibly TRBD2 (5 bases). The germline V gene encodes CDR1 SQVTM and CDR2 ANQGSEA. With 4 bases removed from V and 4 bases from J, the gap between germline ends came to 11 bases. The CDR3 length is 13 residues. The CDR3 nucleotides are TGCAGCGTTGGGGCGGCGGGTTACAATGAGCAGTTCTTC. Translated: CSVGAAGYNEQFF.